This TCR beta chain was identified during a study of shared clonotypes between healthy human individuals. General study results and limits: Richness estimates generally favored naive over memory subsets. Sharing across several donors was seen in around 5% of naive CD4 clonotypes.

As concerns this clone: The antigen is not known.

Assay used: immunoSEQ multiplex PCR; TCRdb lists only in-frame clones, some missing. The profile shows under 600,000 clones, less than 98% of them singletons. CD4+ cell separation produced CD45RA+ naive and CD45RA-negative memory subsets. This CDR3 is built from 16 residues. V was cut by 4 bases and J by 0 bases, with 13 bases left in between. Germline V CDR1 and CDR2: SGHRS, YFSETQ. This TCR was recovered from a woman under 40 in good health. The sample was naive CD4+ T cells sorted from blood. Subset here: CD45RA+ positively selected. J is TRBJ1-4 and V is TRBV5-1; D is perhaps TRBD1 (6 bases). The CDR3 sequence is CASSIGQYATNEKLFF. In nucleotides, the CDR3 is TGCGCCAGCAGCATAGGACAGTATGCAACTAATGAAAAACTGTTTTTT.